The source of this TCR beta chain is a study of shared T cell receptors in the human thymus. V shed 5 bases and J 4 bases; nucleotides not matched to a gene: 13. The CDR3 totals 16 residues. Germline V gives CDR1 MDHEN, CDR2 SYDVKM. TCRdb's table, derived via immunoSEQ multiplex PCR, lists solely in-frame clones and lacks some. The profile shows about 660,000 clones, approximately 88% of them singletons. The data also belong to a second study, concerning human thymus T cells.

The rearrangement uses TRBV28 and TRBJ1-2, with TRBD1 matching over 7 bases. The clonotype originates from a boy under two years old with a congenital heart defect. Sequencing was done on a sample of thymocytes. The CDR3 bases are TGTGCCAGCAGTCCACGACAGGGCCGCGTTACCTATGGCTACACCTTC. Amino acids: CASSPRQGRVTYGYTF.